This T cell receptor (beta chain) was captured in a study of CD8+ T cells in alopecia areata. Study-level background: After 6 to 18 months of tofacitinib, follow-up continued 6 months off drug.

RNA was isolated and reverse transcribed to cDNA, the sequencing template. The assay was immunoSEQ multiplex PCR, and TCRdb's table has in-frame clones only and misses some. The table has 150,000 to 200,000 clones, 60% seen once. Study-wide results and limits: Uncertainty about whether baseline CD8+ expansion is linked to response remains, with one nonresponder. Affected scalp, especially in alopecia totalis/universalis, had a higher clonality than normal scalp did.

Treatment specified: oral pan-JAK inhibitor, 5-10 mg twice daily. As concerns this clone: The antigen is undetermined.

The CDR3 has 13 residues. Germline values: CDR1 SQVTM, CDR2 ANQGSEA. Between the trimmed V and J ends, which lost 0 bases and 8 bases, there was a span of 10 bases. The material sequenced was CD4+ T cells sorted from blood, taken at week 24, from a patient treated with tofacitinib. This chain connects TRBV29-1 to TRBJ1-4; TRBD1 is a possible D gene (5 bases). The receptor was isolated from a human donor with alopecia areata. CDR3 DNA sequence: TGCAGCGTTGAAGAGGGCGGGGGAGAAAAACTGTTTTTT. This translates into CSVEEGGGEKLFF.